Following are 17 T cell receptor beta chains from one sample sequenced in a study of blood T cell repertoires in COVID-19. Sequencing was performed with immunoSEQ multiplex PCR; in TCRdb, only in-frame clones are kept and a portion is missing. Of nearly 35,000 clones in the sample, 93% are singletons; the top ten hold about 5%. Sequenced input: peripheral blood. These TCRs come from a human donor in a cohort sampled during active COVID-19.

The V and J genes are TRBV29-1 and TRBJ2-3; TRBD1 agrees at 7 bases. V gave up 6 bases and J gave up 2 bases; unmatched junction bases: 8. Germline V lookup: CDR1 SQVTM, CDR2 ANQGSEA. The CDR3 consists of 14 residues. The CDR3 loop is CSVRKGAPTDTQYF. The DNA of the CDR3 is TGCAGCGTACGCAAGGGGGCGCCCACAGATACGCAGTATTTT.

The V gene is TRBV19, the J gene TRBJ2-7; TRBD1 might be the D (6 bases). CDR1 and CDR2 (germline): LNHDA, SQIVND (reference sequence). The CDR3 extends over 15 amino acids. V gave up 2 bases and J gave up 2 bases, with 13 bases separating them. CDR3 nucleotides: TGTGCCAGTAGTATAACTTCCAGGGGCACCTACGAGCAGTACTTC. It translates to CASSITSRGTYEQYF.

Only one count was recorded for this clone. The gene calls are TRBV6-4 and TRBJ2-3, with TRBD1 identical over 10 bases. From germline, CDR1 is MRHNA and CDR2 SNTAGT. This CDR3 spans 18 amino acids. The junction had 15 bases not matched to a gene; V was cut back by 4 bases and J by 5 bases. CDR3 bases: TGTGCCAGCAGTGTCCTGGACAGGGGGAGGACTACCGTAGATACGCAGTATTTT. Translation: CASSVLDRGRTTVDTQYF.

The rearrangement uses TRBV7-8 and TRBJ2-7, with 9 bases lining up with TRBD1. The CDR3 contains 15 residues. After removal of 6 bases from V and 3 bases from J, the junction contained 9 bases not matched to a gene. The germline V gene encodes CDR1 SGHVS and CDR2 FQNEAQ. The CDR3: CASSRGQGSVYEQYF. The CDR3 bases are TGTGCCAGCAGTCGAGGACAGGGGAGTGTCTACGAGCAGTACTTC.

The sample holds one count of this clone. J is TRBJ1-5 and V is TRBV10-3, with TRBD1 as a possible D gene (5 bases). Trimming took 0 bases from V and 7 from J, leaving 16 bases between them. The CDR3 covers 16 residues. The V gene's germline CDR1 is ENHRY and CDR2 SYGVKD. CDR3 DNA: TGTGCCATCAGTGAGTCGGGGGGAGGTCGGGTGCAGCCCCAGCATTTT. It codes for CAISESGGGRVQPQHF.

CDR3 protein: CASSSAGSGYYGYTF. The CDR3 coding sequence is TGTGCCAGCAGCTCGGCAGGGTCCGGCTACTATGGCTACACCTTC. The chain uses TRBV5-5 and TRBJ1-2; D may be TRBD1 (5 bases). Deletions cut 3 bases from V and 3 bases from J, with 15 bases between. This CDR3 has 15 amino acids. Per germline, CDR1 SGHKS and CDR2 YYEKEE (reference sequence).

This clone is a singleton in its sample. The rearrangement uses TRBV7-3 and TRBJ2-1; TRBD2 matches 8 bases. Trimming took 3 bases from V and 0 from J; bases not matched to a gene: 4. Germline CDR1 is SGHTA and CDR2 is FQGTGA. The CDR3 spans 16 residues. The CDR3 region has the DNA TGTGCCAGCAGCTTCGGAAGCGGGAGCTCCTACAATGAGCAGTTCTTC. It encodes CASSFGSGSSYNEQFF.

The DNA for the CDR3 is TGTGCCAGCAGCAAAGGTGGTGGGGGGGACAATCAGCCCCAGCATTTT. This encodes CASSKGGGGDNQPQHF. The rearrangement joins TRBV21-1 to TRBJ1-5. TRBV21-1 is described as a pseudogene. The CDR3 runs 16 residues.

V gene TRBV5-8 combines with J gene TRBJ1-1; D unclear. V was pared by 4 bases and J by 8 bases, with 15 bases between. The CDR3 extends over 13 amino acids. Per the germline V gene, CDR1 is SGHTS and CDR2 is YDEGEE. CDR3 coding DNA: TGTGCCAGCAGCCCGGCCAGAGGGAGGGAAGCTTTCTTT. Translated, it gives CASSPARGREAFF.

This sequence joins TRBV3-1 (or the pseudogene TRBV3-2) and TRBJ2-5, with 7 bases aligning to TRBD1. V lost 6 bases to trimming and J lost 2 bases; unmatched junction nucleotides: 9. Germline assignment: CDR1 LGHDT and CDR2 YNNKEL (reference sequence). The CDR3 length is 15 residues. The CDR3 bases are TGTGCCAGCAGACAACAGGGGTTGTGGCAAGAGACCCAGTACTTC. Its protein product is CASRQQGLWQETQYF.

Only one count was recorded for this clone. V gene TRBV11-2 combines with J gene TRBJ2-3; D perhaps matches TRBD2 (6 bases). V was shortened by 1 base and J by 2 bases, with 10 bases between the two germline ends. The CDR3 is 15 residues long. The germline CDR1 and CDR2 sequences are SGHAT and FQNNGV. The CDR3 here is CASSLVREITDTQYF. The CDR3 DNA follows: TGTGCCAGCAGCTTAGTCCGGGAGATCACAGATACGCAGTATTTT.

The chain joins TRBV5-4 to TRBJ1-5; D is unresolved. V gave up 2 bases and J gave up 4 bases, with 7 bases separating them. Germline values: CDR1 SGHNT, CDR2 YYREEE (reference sequence). This CDR3 has 13 amino acids. CDR3 region: CASSLSPNQPQHF. The CDR3 DNA sequence: TGTGCCAGCAGCTTATCCCCGAATCAGCCCCAGCATTTT.

This clone came up once. The chain recombines TRBV29-1 with TRBJ2-7; TRBD2 matches 8 bases. V shed 8 bases and J 3 bases; nucleotides not matched to a gene: 9. The CDR3 spans 13 residues. From germline, CDR1 is SQVTM and CDR2 ANQGSEA. The CDR3 bases are TGCAGCACGACAACTAGCGGAATCTACGAGCAGTACTTC. It translates to CSTTTSGIYEQYF.

This chain links TRBV2 with TRBJ2-7; 11 nucleotides agree with TRBD2. The trim removed 10 bases at V and 1 base at J, leaving 3 bases unmatched. CDR1 SNHLY and CDR2 FYNNEI come from the germline V gene. The CDR3 length is 13 residues. CDR3 sequence: CATGTSGSYEQYF. CDR3 in DNA: TGTGCCACCGGGACTAGCGGTTCCTACGAGCAGTACTTC.

This rearrangement joins TRBV4-1 to TRBJ2-7; TRBD2 matches 10 bases. The ends lost 1 base at V and 4 bases at J; junction bases unmatched: 7. Germline V CDR1 and CDR2: MGHRA, YSYEKL. The CDR3 runs to 16 residues. The CDR3 protein is CASSQASSGSQYEQYF. CDR3 bases: TGCGCCAGCAGCCAAGCGTCTAGCGGGAGCCAGTACGAGCAGTACTTC.

The genes are TRBV11-2 and TRBJ2-2; 11 bases map to TRBD1. There are 16 residues in the CDR3. CDR1 and CDR2 (germline): SGHAT, FQNNGV. The V segment lost 7 bases and the J segment 2 bases; nucleotides outside the gene matches: 6. CDR3: CASTGQGAYNTGELFF. The CDR3 region has the DNA TGTGCCAGCACCGGACAGGGGGCCTACAACACCGGGGAGCTGTTTTTT.

The chain links TRBV11-2 to TRBJ2-5; 12 bases map to TRBD2. This CDR3 is built from 15 residues. Unmatched junction bases numbered 2, after V lost 1 base and J lost 5 bases. The germline CDR1 and CDR2 sequences are SGHAT and FQNNGV. The CDR3 protein is CASSLGLAGVETQYF. For the CDR3, the DNA is TGTGCCAGCAGCTTAGGACTAGCGGGAGTCGAGACCCAGTACTTC.